The present T cell receptor (beta chain) was sequenced within a study of blood T cell repertoires in COVID-19 (dated by TCRdb to the early 2020s). With regard to the full study: Collaborator samples came from the United States, Italy and Spain and covered acute and convalescent phases of COVID-19. The repertoires were released in a freely available public database meant as a resource for research on the immune response to SARS-CoV-2. The material from the prospective study consisted of cDNA or gDNA derived from T cells, B-cell-depleted T cells, or PBMCs. Nearly every sample came with metadata listing a de-identified subject ID, COVID-19 status, age in years and sex. Where available, HLA class I and class II types were taken from metadata supplied by the sample provider and were not determined by assay-based typing. The dataset comprised deeply sampled blood TCRbeta repertoires from subjects exposed to, actively infected with, or recovered from COVID-19. Samples were obtained from the ongoing ImmuneRACE study (first 160 participants) and from about 1,300 subjects provided by 6 global collaborators.

This clone has just one count. Its antigen is not yet known. Base qualities are not provided; no much larger clone lies one nucleotide away. Study-wide conclusions, independent of this receptor: The quantity of clinical and demographic metadata differed by source and by participant and was supplied without curation.

Participants in the prospective study were aged about 18 to 95 years, lived in 20 to 30 United States geographic areas, and enrolled through a virtual design. In the prospective study, participants were assigned to cohorts based on the clinical history participants reported in a screening survey and a study questionnaire. Exposed participants were defined as having been in contact with someone with a PCR-confirmed or clinician-diagnosed COVID-19 case within 2 weeks of study entry. Each participant in the prospective study had whole blood, serum and a nasopharyngeal or oropharyngeal swab collected by mobile phlebotomists. Participants in the prospective study had the option to provide additional blood draws and questionnaires over a roughly 2-month period. Before DNA extraction, blood samples from the prospective study were shipped at room temperature or frozen. V is pared back by 2 bases and J by 6 bases, with 14 bases lying between the germline termini. CDR1 and CDR2, per the germline V gene (reference sequence), are GTSNPN and SVGIG. Inclusive of the bounding cysteine and phenylalanine, the CDR3 is 13 residues long. CDR3 DNA is the only sequence kept; it has 39 bases, read in frame from the first base.

TCRbeta CDR3 regions were amplified from genomic DNA by means of the immunoSEQ Assay, a bias-controlled multiplex PCR. The authors processed their data as follows. The number of nucleated cells in each sample was estimated by amplification of reference gene primers within the assay. To quantify the absolute abundance of each unique TCRbeta CDR3 rearrangement, sequence reads were collapsed and filtered. For each sample, productive Simpson clonality was calculated as the square root of Simpson's diversity index across productive rearrangements. TCRdb took over this immuneACCESS table, retaining in-frame rearrangements with V and J assigned. Such tables are incomplete; in checked studies, under half of the missing clones stem from an unresolved V gene, and the remainder is unexplained. The V and J calls and clone size come from that table; D and trimming were worked out from the DNA. Recorded for this sample are approximately 400,000 clones; 80% to 95% of them occurred a single time. Over 0.7% of the sample is in the top ten clones.

Sequencing was done on a sample of PBMCs or T cells enriched from blood (not recorded which). The chain uses TRBV30 and TRBJ2-7; a tentative D call is TRBD1 (6 bases match). This TCR was recovered from a middle-aged woman who had been exposed to COVID-19. The CDR3 corresponds to CAWSRTDAGEQYF. Read as DNA, the sequence is TGTGCCTGGAGTAGGACAGATGCTGGCGAGCAGTACTTC. Full variable domain (CDR3 extended with the reference TRBV30 and TRBJ2-7 proteins): SQTIHQWPATLVQPVGSPLSLECTVEGTSNPNLYWYRQAAGRGLQLLFYSVGIGQISSEVPQNLSASRPQDRQFILSSKKLLLSDSGFYLCAWSRTDAGEQYFGPGTRLTVT.